This TCR beta chain is from a study of OX40 agonist ivuxolimab in advanced cancers. Study details: Earlier treatment with anti-PD-1, anti-PD-L1 or anti-CTLA-4 was permitted, and 30% to 40% had received some.

Comments on this clone: Its antigen is as yet unknown. Other DNA sequences of this sample code for an identical CDR3.

Assay used: immunoSEQ multiplex PCR; TCRdb lists only in-frame clones, some missing. Among some 44,000 clones, approximately 80% were seen once, and the ten largest hold about 5%. Study-level points and caveats: The mean number of expanded clones was higher in CD8+ T cells than in CD4+.

The germline CDR1 and CDR2 sequences are KGHSH and LQKENI. V was cut by 4 bases and J by 7 bases, with 7 bases left in between. CDR3 length equals 11 residues. This chain connects TRBV18 to TRBJ1-1, with TRBD1 as a possible D gene (5 bases). This TCR came from an adult with an advanced solid tumor such as melanoma, head and neck, liver or kidney cancer. The input for sequencing was CD4+ or CD8+ T cells sorted from blood, taken in a trial of the OX40 agonist ivuxolimab. The CDR3 loop reads CASSRGDEAFF. Here the CDR3 DNA reads TGTGCCAGCTCACGAGGGGATGAAGCTTTCTTT.